Following are 24 T cell receptor beta chains from one sample sequenced in a study of cytomegalovirus exposure and HLA in healthy donors. PCR primers comprised 60 Vbeta and 13 Jbeta primers. Profiling relied on immunoSEQ multiplex PCR, and the TCRdb table lists in-frame clones only, not all of them. The data contain 200,000 to 250,000 clones, 70% to 80% of them seen just once; the ten biggest clones take up 1.5% to 2%. The sample comprised PBMCs. The source of these receptors is a woman aged 25 to 39 in good health and CMV-seronegative.

This clone was found a few times. The CDR3 DNA follows: TGTGCCAGCAGTTACGAGGACACTGAAGCTTTCTTT. It codes for CASSYEDTEAFF. The V gene is TRBV6-6, the J gene TRBJ1-1; D ambiguous. The CDR3 totals 12 residues. CDR1 is MNHNY and CDR2 is SVGAGI in the germline V gene (reference sequence). V was cut by 2 bases and J by 3 bases, with 4 bases left in between.

The chain couples TRBV5-1 to TRBJ2-1; 10 bases fit TRBD2. V was clipped by 2 bases and J by 6 bases; unmatched bases: 5. The CDR3 covers 15 residues. The germline V gene has CDR1 SGHRS and CDR2 YFSETQ. CDR3: CASSFLTSGVNEQFF. CDR3 DNA: TGCGCCAGCAGCTTTTTAACTAGCGGGGTCAATGAGCAGTTCTTC.

The J gene is TRBJ1-4, the V gene TRBV11-2, with a possible D match to TRBD1 (5 bases). Germline V gene lookup returns CDR1 SGHAT and CDR2 FQNNGV. V shed 4 bases and J shed 6 bases, with 15 bases lying between them. The CDR3 sequence is 15 residues long. As DNA, the CDR3 is TGTGCCAGCAGCTGGGGTGGAGGGGTATATGAAAAACTGTTTTTT. Translation: CASSWGGGVYEKLFF.

The CDR3 DNA is TGTGCCAGCAGCCTAACCCCTAGCCACTACAATGAGCAGTTCTTC. Its translation is CASSLTPSHYNEQFF. The chain carries TRBV5-6 and TRBJ2-1; tentative D call: TRBD2 (5 bases). V was shortened by 4 bases and J by 3 bases, with 14 bases between the two germline ends. The CDR3 extends over 15 amino acids. Germline-derived CDR1 and CDR2 are SGHDT and YYEEEE.

This clone has only a few counts. The rearrangement uses TRBV9 and TRBJ2-5, with TRBD2 matching 10 bases. The CDR3 contains 16 residues. Germline V lookup: CDR1 SGDLS, CDR2 YYNGEE. After removal of 6 bases from V and 3 bases from J, the junction contained 11 bases not matched to a gene. CDR3 sequence reads: CASTWGTGTSEETQYF. The CDR3 coding sequence is TGTGCCAGCACCTGGGGAACCGGGACTAGCGAAGAGACCCAGTACTTC.

DNA of the CDR3: TGTGCCAGCAGCTTGGTAGGGGACGAGCAGTACTTC. This sequence encodes CASSLVGDEQYF. J is TRBJ2-7 and V is TRBV5-8; D is perhaps TRBD1 (5 bases). The V and J ends lost 0 bases and 5 bases respectively, with 6 bases between them. CDR3 size: 12 residues. Germline CDR1 SGHTS, CDR2 YDEGEE.

This clone appeared a single time. The CDR3 sequence: CAIRGTSGGPQHF. As DNA, the CDR3 is TGTGCCATCAGGGGGACATCGGGGGGGCCCCAGCATTTT. The J gene is TRBJ1-5, the V gene TRBV10-3; a possible D gene is TRBD1 (6 bases). In germline, CDR1 is ENHRY, CDR2 SYGVKD. The CDR3 is 13 amino acids. Trimming shortened V by 6 bases and J by 9 bases, and 15 bases separated the two germline ends.

The rearrangement uses TRBV5-1 and TRBJ2-7; 7 nucleotides align to TRBD1. The CDR3 consists of 14 residues. V was pared by 5 bases and J by 3 bases, with 8 bases of the junction left unmatched. Germline V CDR1 and CDR2: SGHRS, YFSETQ. As DNA, the CDR3 is TGCGCCAGCAGAACGGGACAGCCGAGCTACGAGCAGTACTTC. Translated, it gives CASRTGQPSYEQYF.

The chain uses TRBV4-1 and TRBJ1-2, with 12 bases fitting TRBD1. V trimming: 3 bases; J trimming: 4 bases; junction bases outside the gene matches: 15. Germline V gene lookup returns CDR1 MGHRA and CDR2 YSYEKL. This CDR3 is 19 amino acids long. The CDR3, as DNA: TGCGCCAGCAGCCAGGACCCCGCGGGACAGGGGGCTTCGGTCTATGGCTACACCTTC. Encoded protein: CASSQDPAGQGASVYGYTF.

In this sample, this clone turned up a few times. The genes are TRBV9 and TRBJ2-1; weak D call: TRBD2 (6 bases). The CDR3 runs 16 residues. Trimming cost V 0 bases and J 4 bases, with 14 bases left between them. The germline V gene has CDR1 SGDLS and CDR2 YYNGEE. CDR3: CASSVEVGGLYNEQFF. Written as DNA, the CDR3 is TGTGCCAGCAGCGTAGAAGTGGGGGGACTTTACAATGAGCAGTTCTTC.

With respect to this clone: The junction differs from germline at one of its ends, possibly a read error. The gene calls are TRBV6-5 and TRBJ1-1; 7 nucleotides line up with TRBD1. Germline values: CDR1 MNHEY, CDR2 SVGAGI. This CDR3 contains 13 residues. The CDR3 spells CASNFRGDTEAFF. The CDR3 bases are TGCGCCAGCAACTTCAGGGGGGACACTGAAGCTTTCTTT.

CDR3 nucleotides: TGTGCCAGCAGTTATAGGAGCTCCTACGAGCAGTACTTC. This translates into CASSYRSSYEQYF. The rearrangement joins TRBV6-6 to TRBJ2-7; D gene ambiguous. The V gene's germline CDR1 is MNHNY and CDR2 SVGAGI (reference sequence). V lost 3 bases, J lost 0 bases, and 6 bases lay in between. The CDR3 length is 13 residues.

The chain links TRBV5-6 to TRBJ2-1; D might be TRBD2 (6 bases). Germline assignment: CDR1 SGHDT and CDR2 YYEEEE. Trimming cost V 0 bases and J 3 bases, with 16 bases left between them. The length of the CDR3 is 17 residues. The CDR3 region is CASSLELVTRDYNEQFF. CDR3 DNA sequence: TGTGCCAGCAGCTTGGAACTTGTGACTAGAGACTACAATGAGCAGTTCTTC.

This clone came up once. The chain uses TRBV18 and TRBJ1-1; the D is unclear. Trimming pared 3 bases from V and 3 bases from J, leaving 5 bases between. CDR1 and CDR2 (germline): KGHSH, LQKENI. This CDR3 region has 12 residues. This chain's CDR3 is CASSPRDTEAFF. CDR3 coding DNA: TGTGCCAGCTCACCTAGAGACACTGAAGCTTTCTTT.

The chain uses TRBV4-2 and TRBJ2-7, with D unclear. In germline, CDR1 is LGHNA, CDR2 YNFKEQ. V was clipped by 0 bases and J by 3 bases, with 6 bases between them. The CDR3 covers 13 residues. CDR3 DNA sequence: TGTGCCAGCAGCCAAGACACAAGCTACGAGCAGTACTTC. This gives the protein CASSQDTSYEQYF.

The rearrangement uses TRBV5-4 and TRBJ2-7; 7 bases align to TRBD1. Losses at the gene ends were 0 bases for V and 4 bases for J; bases not matched to a gene: 10. The CDR3 totals 16 residues. Germline CDR1 and CDR2: SGHNT and YYREEE (reference sequence). The CDR3 sequence: CASSLGGGAAEYEQYF. CDR3 bases: TGTGCCAGCAGCTTGGGAGGGGGCGCAGCGGAGTACGAGCAGTACTTC.

This clone was counted a few times. V and J are TRBV6-9 and TRBJ1-4; tentatively, D is TRBD1 (5 bases). V dropped 5 bases and J dropped 5 bases, with 21 bases sitting between them. From germline, CDR1 is MNHGY and CDR2 SVAAGI. This CDR3 contains 17 residues. The chain's CDR3 is CASSLYPPRQTNEKLFF. The DNA of the CDR3 is TGTGCCAGCAGTCTCTACCCCCCGAGACAGACGAATGAAAAACTGTTTTTT.

This clone was observed a handful of times. V usage is TRBV7-9 and J usage is TRBJ1-1; D is perhaps TRBD1 (6 bases). This CDR3 has 13 residues. Per the germline V gene, CDR1 is SEHNR and CDR2 is FQNEAQ (reference sequence). V gave up 6 bases and J gave up 8 bases, with 16 bases separating them. The CDR3 protein is CASSNRQVLEAFF. The CDR3, as DNA: TGTGCCAGCAGTAACCGACAGGTCCTGGAAGCTTTCTTT.

The V and J genes are TRBV18 and TRBJ2-1, with TRBD2 identical over 11 bases. This CDR3 region has 15 residues. CDR1 is KGHSH, CDR2 LQKENI, per germline. The V gene end was trimmed by 1 base and the J gene end by 4 bases; junction bases not matched to a gene: 0. The DNA of the CDR3 is TGTGCCAGCTCACCACTAGCGGGGGGGTACAATGAGCAGTTCTTC. It codes for CASSPLAGGYNEQFF.

The rearrangement joins TRBV11-3 to TRBJ2-1, with TRBD1 identical over 12 bases. With V trimmed by 7 bases and J by 6 bases, 10 bases remained unmatched. The CDR3 has 16 amino acids. CDR1 and CDR2 from the germline V gene are SGHNT and YENEEA. The CDR3 is CASTLHRDRGLNEQFF. The DNA of the CDR3 is TGTGCCAGCACCCTTCACCGGGACAGGGGGCTCAATGAGCAGTTCTTC.

V and J are TRBV18 and TRBJ1-3; 8 nucleotides match TRBD1. This CDR3 is 14 amino acids long. Germline lookup yields CDR1 KGHSH and CDR2 LQKENI. V dropped 3 bases and J dropped 7; count of bases not matched to a gene: 5. In DNA, the CDR3 is TGTGCCAGCTCACCGTTGCGACAGGGGAACACCATATATTTT. Its protein product is CASSPLRQGNTIYF.

The chain recombines TRBV7-9 with TRBJ2-3; D possibly corresponds to TRBD2 (5 bases). CDR3 size: 11 residues. Trimming removed 10 bases from V and 5 bases from J, with 10 bases in between. Germline loops: CDR1 SEHNR, CDR2 FQNEAQ (reference sequence). In DNA, the CDR3 is TGTGCCACTCCCGGGGTAGATACGCAGTATTTT. Amino acid sequence: CATPGVDTQYF.

V is TRBV7-9 and J is TRBJ2-6; 8 positions agree with TRBD1. Germline CDR1 is SEHNR and CDR2 is FQNEAQ (reference sequence). CDR3 length: 18 residues. J gave up 1 base and V 5 bases, and 10 bases lay outside the gene matches. The chain's CDR3 is CASSAAGTGLSGANVLTF. The CDR3 region has the DNA TGTGCCAGCAGCGCAGCCGGGACAGGTCTATCTGGGGCCAACGTCCTGACTTTC.

The CDR3 spells CASSILRVGGDTQYF. The CDR3 nucleotides are TGCGCCAGCAGCATCCTCAGGGTAGGTGGAGATACGCAGTATTTT. The chain recombines TRBV5-1 with TRBJ2-3, with D possibly matching TRBD1 (5 bases). V lost 4 bases and J lost 5, with 17 bases in between. Per germline, CDR1 SGHRS and CDR2 YFSETQ. The CDR3 length is 15 residues.